The 31 T cell receptor beta chains presented below share a single source sample, sequenced in a study of T cell changes during pregnancy in multiple sclerosis (dated by TCRdb to the late 2010s). The method behind the library was the immunoSEQ multiplex PCR assay. TCRdb carries this immuneACCESS record with in-frame sequences only. Its versions omit some clonotypes, under half of them owing to an unresolved V gene in the studies checked, with the rest unexplained. The sample table records some 20,000 clones; around nine tenths of these occur just once. The top ten hold about 20% of the sample. The source material was CD8+ T cells from peripheral blood mononuclear cells, sampled after pregnancy. All receptors derive from a female donor in good health, enrolled as a control in a pregnancy study.

The count of this clone is one. The chain joins TRBV6-5 to TRBJ1-4; D unresolved. CDR1 is MNHEY and CDR2 is SVGAGI in the germline V gene. This CDR3 region has 14 residues. Trimming took 2 bases from V and 6 from J, leaving 10 bases between them. In nucleotides, the CDR3 is TGTGCCAGCAGTTACGCGGGAACCGATGAAAAACTGTTTTTT. Translation gives CASSYAGTDEKLFF.

The rearrangement joins TRBV5-1 to TRBJ1-2; D may be TRBD1 (5 bases). The CDR3 loop spans 15 amino acids. The V gene's germline CDR1 is SGHRS and CDR2 YFSETQ. The germline V and J ends were trimmed by 4 bases and 8 bases, with 21 bases remaining between them. The CDR3 loop reads CASSPEIAGSGGYTF. CDR3 DNA: TGCGCCAGCAGCCCCGAGATCGCAGGGTCTGGGGGCTACACCTTC.

The V and J genes are TRBV6-1 and TRBJ2-1; 11 nucleotides match TRBD2. The J segment lost 9 bases and the V segment lost 4 bases, leaving 11 bases of the junction unmatched. The CDR3 totals 16 residues. The germline V gene has CDR1 MNHNS and CDR2 SASEGT. CDR3 sequence: CASSGLLAGDVGEQFF. The CDR3 bases are TGTGCCAGCAGTGGACTACTAGCGGGAGACGTCGGTGAGCAGTTCTTC.

J is TRBJ1-2 and V is TRBV14, with TRBD1 identical over 8 bases. The CDR3 consists of 13 residues. The V segment lost 4 bases and the J segment 4 bases; nucleotides outside the gene matches: 2. From germline, CDR1 is SGHDN and CDR2 FVKESK. CDR3 nucleotides: TGTGCCAGCAGCCCAGACAGGGGCTATGGCTACACCTTC. This codes for CASSPDRGYGYTF.

This chain uses TRBV27 with TRBJ1-6; D uncertain. The CDR3 extends over 17 amino acids. Trimming took 0 bases from V and 3 from J, leaving 12 bases between them. Looked up from germline, CDR1 is MNHEY and CDR2 is SMNVEV (reference sequence). The CDR3 bases are TGTGCCAGCAGTTTATCGATCGGGGAACTCTATAATTCACCCCTCCACTTT. Its translation: CASSLSIGELYNSPLHF.

CDR3 bases: TGTGCCAGCAGCGTAGAAAGAGGGTCGGGAAACACCATATATTTT. It encodes CASSVERGSGNTIYF. V and J are TRBV9 and TRBJ1-3; D uncertain. The CDR3 covers 15 residues. V shed 0 bases and J shed 4 bases, with 11 bases lying between them. Germline V gene lookup returns CDR1 SGDLS and CDR2 YYNGEE.

The rearrangement links TRBV7-6 to TRBJ2-1, with 16 bases fitting TRBD2. Unmatched junction bases numbered 7, after V lost 2 bases and J lost 6 bases. The CDR3 has 18 amino acids. The germline gives CDR1 SGHVS, CDR2 FNYEAQ. CDR3 bases: TGTGCCAGCAGCTTACGTGGGACTAGCGGGGGGGCCGGCAATGAGCAGTTCTTC. This encodes CASSLRGTSGGAGNEQFF.

The V gene is TRBV7-8, the J gene TRBJ2-7; 13 bases map to TRBD2. From germline, CDR1 is SGHVS and CDR2 FQNEAQ. J was trimmed by 4 bases and V by 5 bases; bases with no gene match: 5. The CDR3 extends over 15 amino acids. The CDR3 spells CASSGLAGEEYEQYF. CDR3 nucleotide sequence: TGTGCCAGCAGCGGACTAGCGGGAGAGGAGTACGAGCAGTACTTC.

The genes are TRBV27 and TRBJ2-1, with D perhaps matching TRBD2 (5 bases). In germline, CDR1 is MNHEY, CDR2 SMNVEV (reference sequence). The CDR3 is made up of 16 amino acids. Trimming pared 4 bases from V and 9 bases from J, leaving 22 bases between. This CDR3 is CASSSDERTGDGEQFF. The CDR3 bases are TGTGCCAGCAGTTCGGACGAGAGGACTGGGGATGGTGAGCAGTTCTTC.

This chain's CDR3 is CASSPQGFLAEAFF. Written as DNA, the CDR3 is TGTGCCAGCAGCCCCCAGGGTTTTTTGGCTGAAGCTTTCTTT. V usage is TRBV13 and J usage is TRBJ1-1, with D tentatively TRBD1 (5 bases). Germline CDR1 PRHDT, CDR2 FYEKMQ (reference sequence). V was trimmed by 5 bases and J by 6 bases, leaving 16 bases between them. This CDR3 has 14 residues.

This rearrangement joins TRBV10-3 to TRBJ2-1; 7 bases fit TRBD2. Per the germline V gene, CDR1 is ENHRY and CDR2 is SYGVKD. V shed 0 bases and J 4 bases; nucleotides not matched to a gene: 6. The CDR3 runs to 16 residues. The chain's CDR3 is CAISESMAGEYNEQFF. In DNA, the CDR3 is TGTGCCATCAGTGAGTCTATGGCGGGGGAATACAATGAGCAGTTCTTC.

V usage is TRBV27 and J usage is TRBJ2-3; tentatively, D is TRBD2 (5 bases). CDR1 MNHEY and CDR2 SMNVEV come from the germline V gene (reference sequence). The CDR3 is 11 amino acids. The germline V and J ends were trimmed by 8 bases and 6 bases, with 9 bases remaining between them. CDR3 protein: CASGRGDTQYF. DNA for the CDR3: TGTGCCAGCGGACGAGGGGATACGCAGTATTTT.

V and J are TRBV7-9 and TRBJ1-1; 8 positions agree with TRBD1. The length of the CDR3 is 17 residues. V lost 5 bases to trimming and J lost 1 base; unmatched junction nucleotides: 12. Germline CDR1 reads SEHNR; CDR2 reads FQNEAQ (reference sequence). The CDR3 loop is CASSPRQGHFENTEAFF. The CDR3 DNA reads as TGTGCCAGCAGCCCCCGACAGGGGCATTTTGAGAACACTGAAGCTTTCTTT.

The V and J genes are TRBV5-3 and TRBJ1-1; 11 bases match TRBD1. TRBV5-3 counts as an open reading frame of uncertain function. The ends lost 2 bases at V and 10 bases at J; junction bases unmatched: 4. CDR3 length: 13 amino acids. This CDR3 is CARSFRTGGAAFF. The DNA of the CDR3 is TGTGCCAGAAGCTTTAGGACAGGGGGCGCAGCTTTCTTT.

The J gene is TRBJ2-7, the V gene TRBV14; a weak D match, TRBD1 (5 bases). The CDR3 runs 14 residues. CDR1 is SGHDN, CDR2 FVKESK, per germline. V gave up 1 base and J gave up 3 bases, with 10 bases separating them. Here the CDR3 DNA reads TGTGCCAGCAGCCAAGGGGGCCTGTACTACGAGCAGTACTTC. It yields the protein CASSQGGLYYEQYF. Supplemented by reference TRBV14 and TRBJ2-7, the full variable domain reads EAGVTQFPSHSVIEKGQTVTLRCDPISGHDNLYWYRRVMGKEIKFLLHFVKESKQDESGMPNNRFLAERTGGTYSTLKVQPAELEDSGVYFCASSQGGLYYEQYFGPGTRLTVT.

J is TRBJ1-4 and V is TRBV5-8; D is perhaps TRBD1 (5 bases). Trimming took 2 bases from V and 8 from J, leaving 13 bases between them. The CDR3 has 14 amino acids. Germline V gene sequence: CDR1 SGHTS, CDR2 YDEGEE. The CDR3 DNA reads TGTGCCAGCAGCTTCGATCAGGGAGGGGAAAAACTGTTTTTT. Translating gives CASSFDQGGEKLFF.

The chain carries TRBV13 and TRBJ1-3, with TRBD1 identical over 8 bases. Trimming took 5 bases from V and 4 from J; bases not matched to a gene: 4. The germline V gene has CDR1 PRHDT and CDR2 FYEKMQ (reference sequence). The CDR3 extends over 14 amino acids. CDR3: CASSVRGPGNTIYF. Here the CDR3 DNA reads TGTGCCAGCAGCGTCAGGGGGCCGGGAAACACCATATATTTT.

The CDR3 DNA sequence: TGTGCCAGCAGCTTAGATGAGGGGTTGGGGGCCAATCAGCCCCAGCATTTT. Translation gives CASSLDEGLGANQPQHF. The rearrangement joins TRBV7-2 to TRBJ1-5; D might be TRBD1 (6 bases). The ends were cut back, 1 base at V and 3 bases at J, with 16 bases in the middle. The CDR3 is 17 amino acids. Per germline, CDR1 SGHTA and CDR2 FQGNSA.

V and J are TRBV29-1 and TRBJ2-1; D is perhaps TRBD2 (5 bases). Germline lookup yields CDR1 SQVTM and CDR2 ANQGSEA. V was trimmed by 4 bases and J by 9 bases, leaving 13 bases between them. This CDR3 region has 12 residues. The CDR3, as DNA: TGCAGCGTTGTAGTGATAGAGGGTGAGCAGTTCTTC. The encoded protein is CSVVVIEGEQFF.

The rearrangement joins TRBV9 to TRBJ2-3; 9 positions agree with TRBD2. The CDR3 sequence is 17 residues long. J lost 1 base, V lost 0 bases, and 6 bases had no gene match. Germline CDR1 reads SGDLS; CDR2 reads YYNGEE. CDR3: CASSVVGREGGTDTQYF. CDR3 bases: TGTGCCAGCAGCGTAGTGGGGCGGGAGGGGGGCACAGATACGCAGTATTTT.

This chain uses TRBV5-6 with TRBJ1-1, with a possible D match to TRBD1 (5 bases). CDR1 and CDR2 (germline): SGHDT, YYEEEE. The CDR3 spans 13 residues. V dropped 2 bases and J dropped 4 bases, with 9 bases sitting between them. The CDR3 nucleotides read TGTGCCAGCAGCTTATTAGGGGTCACTGAAGCTTTCTTT. This codes for CASSLLGVTEAFF. The variable domain in full, with the rest retrieved from reference TRBV5-6 and TRBJ1-1, is DAGVTQSPTHLIKTRGQQVTLRCSPKSGHDTVSWYQQALGQGPQFIFQYYEEEERQRGNFPDRFSGHQFPNYSSELNVNALLLGDSALYLCASSLLGVTEAFFGQGTRLTVV.

This clone was counted only a few times. The rearrangement links TRBV5-1 to TRBJ1-1; D is uncertain. The V end was cut by 0 bases, the J end by 2 bases, with 11 bases between. The CDR3 loop spans 15 amino acids. Germline assignment: CDR1 SGHRS and CDR2 YFSETQ. Here the CDR3 DNA reads TGCGCCAGCAGCTTGGACTTTGGGCCTAACACTGAAGCTTTCTTT. Protein product: CASSLDFGPNTEAFF.

V usage is TRBV5-1 and J usage is TRBJ2-1; 7 bases map to TRBD2. V dropped 0 bases and J dropped 8; count of bases not matched to a gene: 8. Germline V gives CDR1 SGHRS, CDR2 YFSETQ. This CDR3 comprises 15 residues. The CDR3 region is CASSLAAGIKDEQFF. The CDR3 coding sequence is TGCGCCAGCAGCTTGGCAGCGGGGATAAAGGATGAGCAGTTCTTC.

This clone was observed once. The chain employs TRBV4-3 and TRBJ1-1; tentative D call: TRBD1 (5 bases). CDR1 and CDR2 from the germline V gene are LGHNA and YSLEER. This CDR3 spans 13 amino acids. V was trimmed by 0 bases and J by 7 bases, leaving 9 bases between them. In DNA, the CDR3 is TGCGCCAGCAGCCAAGACAGGGAAGATGAAGCTTTCTTT. Protein product: CASSQDREDEAFF.

The chain carries TRBV4-2 and TRBJ2-2; the D is unclear. Germline values: CDR1 LGHNA, CDR2 YNFKEQ. The CDR3 runs to 18 residues. Trimming shortened V by 5 bases and J by 6 bases, and 25 bases separated the two germline ends. The CDR3 DNA is TGTGCCAGCAGCTCCCAAAGTCCCCTCCTGAGCTTTCCCGGGGAGCTGTTTTTT. Its protein product is CASSSQSPLLSFPGELFF.

The chain links TRBV7-9 to TRBJ1-1; TRBD1 agrees at 11 bases. The V and J ends lost 6 bases and 4 bases, in that order; junction bases with no gene match: 1. This CDR3 contains 13 residues. Germline CDR1 and CDR2: SEHNR and FQNEAQ (reference sequence). The CDR3 DNA is TGTGCCAGCAGAGGACAGGGGGCCACTGAAGCTTTCTTT. This translates into CASRGQGATEAFF.

J is TRBJ1-1 and V is TRBV27; TRBD1 might be the D (5 bases). The germline V gene encodes CDR1 MNHEY and CDR2 SMNVEV (reference sequence). V lost 5 bases and J lost 8, with 12 bases in between. CDR3 size: 12 residues. CDR3 loop: CASSGGGLEAFF. The DNA of the CDR3 is TGTGCCAGCAGTGGTGGGGGGTTGGAAGCTTTCTTT.

The chain joins TRBV2 to TRBJ1-6, with D unclear. Germline V gene sequence: CDR1 SNHLY, CDR2 FYNNEI. Trimming shortened V by 6 bases and J by 8 bases, and 20 bases separated the two germline ends. CDR3 length: 16 amino acids. The CDR3 DNA is TGTGCCAGCAGCGACGAAGAGGGTGAGGTCTATTCACCCCTCCACTTT. This sequence encodes CASSDEEGEVYSPLHF.

The chain recombines TRBV7-2 with TRBJ2-7, with 7 positions matching TRBD1. The germline CDR1 and CDR2 sequences are SGHTA and FQGNSA. The CDR3 has 15 residues. V trimming: 5 bases; J trimming: 3 bases; junction bases outside the gene matches: 10. The chain's CDR3 is CASSPRGQVNYEQYF. The DNA of the CDR3 is TGTGCCAGCAGCCCTAGGGGGCAAGTAAACTACGAGCAGTACTTC.

This chain connects TRBV27 to TRBJ2-4; 10 nucleotides line up with TRBD1. CDR1 MNHEY and CDR2 SMNVEV come from the germline V gene (reference sequence). The CDR3 has 16 residues. V lost 3 bases to trimming and J lost 2 bases; unmatched junction nucleotides: 4. The CDR3 sequence is CASSFGTGVTKNIQYF. CDR3 nucleotide sequence: TGTGCCAGCAGTTTCGGGACAGGGGTGACCAAAAACATTCAGTACTTC.

The V call is TRBV27, the J call TRBJ1-1, with TRBD1 matching 7 bases. CDR3 size: 18 residues. The junction had 16 bases not matched to a gene; V was cut back by 6 bases and J by 0 bases. CDR1 and CDR2 (germline): MNHEY, SMNVEV (reference sequence). The CDR3 spells CASSSWGWDSDMNTEAFF. The CDR3 region has the DNA TGTGCCAGCAGCTCCTGGGGGTGGGACAGCGACATGAACACTGAAGCTTTCTTT.